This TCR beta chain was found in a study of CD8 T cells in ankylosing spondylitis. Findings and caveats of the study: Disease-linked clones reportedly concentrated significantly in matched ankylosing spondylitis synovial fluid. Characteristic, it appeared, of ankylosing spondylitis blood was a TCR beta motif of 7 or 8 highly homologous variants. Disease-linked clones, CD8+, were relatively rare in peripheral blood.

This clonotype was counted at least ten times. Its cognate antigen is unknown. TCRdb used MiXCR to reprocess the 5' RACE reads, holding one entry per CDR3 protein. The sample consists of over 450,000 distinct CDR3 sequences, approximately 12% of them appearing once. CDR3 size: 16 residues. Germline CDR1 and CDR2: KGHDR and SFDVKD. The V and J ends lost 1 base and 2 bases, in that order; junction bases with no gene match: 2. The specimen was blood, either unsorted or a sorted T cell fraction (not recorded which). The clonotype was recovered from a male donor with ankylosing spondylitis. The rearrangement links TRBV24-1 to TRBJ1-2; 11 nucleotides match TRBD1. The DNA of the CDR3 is TGTGCCACCAGTGATTTCGGGACAGGGGGAAACTATGGCTACACCTTC. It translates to CATSDFGTGGNYGYTF.